This entry concerns a single TCR beta chain. No cognate antigen has been identified for it. Within one base of it there is no much larger clone, and no base qualities were kept. These data come from a study of T cell responses to AZD1222 COVID-19 vaccine (dated by TCRdb to about 2021). General notes on the study: AZD1222 recipients with second doses at about 4 weeks or about 12 weeks were pooled, because spike-specific TCR depth and breadth did not differ between schedules. TCR sequencing was performed for roughly 240 trial participants, of whom about 200 were given two doses of AZD1222 and some 26 were given two doses of MenACWY control vaccine. Trial participants were enrolled by age into 18-55, 56-69 and 70-plus year subgroups, with roughly 150, 30 and 60 TCR-sequenced participants respectively.

The CDR3 regions of human TCRbeta chains were analyzed by immunosequencing. Turning to the authors' computational methods: TCRs in the repertoires were matched against a reference library of SARS-CoV-2-specific TCRs that had been generated with the MIRA antigen-specificity platform. Breadth meant the fraction of unique TCRs that were SARS-CoV-2-associated, whereas depth meant the fraction of total T cells that were SARS-CoV-2-associated. Each spike-specific TCR was assigned to its reactive spike region and to a CD4 or CD8 class using the MIRA data. Log10-transformed breadth and depth values were compared by one-way ANOVA with Sidak's multiple comparisons tests. Drawn from immuneACCESS, this table holds only the in-frame rearrangements with V and J called that TCRdb kept. Clones are partly lost; checked studies trace under half to an unresolved V gene and leave the rest unexplained. That table is the source of V, J and clone size, and D and trimming were worked out from the DNA. For this sample there are roughly 120,000 clones; roughly 87% appear just once. The ten largest make up over 4% of the sample.

Overall study outcomes, separate from this receptor: Participants were mostly white British and included more females than males, and it was suggested by the authors that clonal diversity may have been underestimated. The 56-69-year group was small, and its depth increase did not reach significance, likely because of low power. Epitopes outside the regions mutated in the B.1.351 and B.1.1.7 variants were reportedly recognized by nearly half of the unique spike-specific TCRs. A significant rise in spike-specific TCR breadth and depth was observed after two AZD1222 doses relative to day 0 and relative to MenACWY recipients. Conclusions about previously exposed vaccinees were limited because only six AZD1222 recipients were SARS-CoV-2 seropositive at baseline. Because no day 14 peak-response samples were available, repertoires were characterized only after the peak T cell response. The vaccine-associated CD4 TCRs covered the entire spike protein, and the dominant responses fell in regions 160-218 and 743-854.

The label giving this sample's time point can be read as: baseline before first vaccination. Vaccinee samples were obtained from the UK trials COV001 and COV002, which included a single-blind randomized controlled phase 2/3 trial of AZD1222 (ChAdOx1 nCoV-19) in healthy adults. For TCRbeta chain sequencing, PBMC samples from trial participants were taken at day 0 and at day 28 after the second dose. The CDR3 contains 15 residues, cysteine and phenylalanine counted. Only the CDR3 DNA stays, 45 bases, in frame from base 1. In the germline V gene (reference sequence), CDR1 corresponds to PRHDT and CDR2 to FYEKMQ. V drops 2 bases and J drops 5 bases, leaving 15 bases in between.

The rearrangement combines TRBV13 with TRBJ1-1, with TRBD1 perhaps the D gene, on 6 matching bases. Sequenced here: peripheral blood, sampled on day 0 of AZD1222 vaccination. The source is an adult in good health. For the CDR3, the sequence is CASSLPGGDVTEAFF. The base sequence is TGTGCCAGCAGCTTACCCGGGGGCGACGTGACTGAAGCTTTCTTT.